The rows below give T cell receptor beta chains drawn from one sample of a study of blood T cell repertoires in COVID-19. Repertoires were generated with immunoSEQ multiplex PCR, while TCRdb's copy carries only in-frame clones and drops some. The table shows tens of thousands of clones, with roughly 85% occurring only once. The sequencing sample was made of peripheral blood. The source is a human donor in a cohort sampled during active COVID-19. CDR3s include the opening cysteine and the closing phenylalanine or tryptophan. Each record gives: V gene, clone size, J gene, D gene, CDR3 protein, CDR3 DNA. D genes are given only for firm matches. Clone size is stated in some rows and not others, as once, few, many or a class when expanded.

v_gene: TRBV19; abundance: .; j_gene: TRBJ2-5; d_gene: TRBD1; CDR3aa: CASSTTGAMETQYF; CDR3nt: TGTGCCAGTAGTACGACAGGGGCGATGGAGACCCAGTACTTC
v_gene: TRBV2; abundance: .; j_gene: TRBJ2-7; d_gene: TRBD1; CDR3aa: CARGRDRDLEQYF; CDR3nt: TGTGCCAGGGGGCGGGACAGGGATCTCGAGCAGTACTTC
v_gene: TRBV21-1; abundance: .; j_gene: TRBJ2-1; d_gene: .; CDR3aa: CASLGGKDNEQFF; CDR3nt: TGTGCCAGCCTCGGGGGGAAAGACAATGAGCAGTTCTTC
v_gene: TRBV6-2/TRBV6-3; abundance: .; j_gene: TRBJ2-1; d_gene: TRBD2; CDR3aa: CASSFGGSRNEQFF; CDR3nt: TGTGCCAGCAGTTTCGGGGGGTCTCGGAATGAGCAGTTCTTC
v_gene: TRBV6-2/TRBV6-3; abundance: .; j_gene: TRBJ2-1; d_gene: .; CDR3aa: CASSYSGRGDNEQFF; CDR3nt: TGTGCCAGCAGTTACTCCGGGCGGGGCGACAATGAGCAGTTCTTC
v_gene: TRBV6-1; abundance: few; j_gene: TRBJ2-5; d_gene: .; CDR3aa: CASSESTGHRGQYF; CDR3nt: TGTGCCAGCAGTGAATCGACAGGCCACCGGGGCCAGTACTTC
v_gene: TRBV11-3; abundance: few; j_gene: TRBJ2-7; d_gene: TRBD2; CDR3aa: CASSFGGSGDEQYF; CDR3nt: TGTGCCAGCAGCTTCGGGGGGAGCGGAGACGAGCAGTACTTC
v_gene: TRBV30; abundance: .; j_gene: TRBJ2-5; d_gene: .; CDR3aa: CAWSVLGIPETQYF; CDR3nt: TGTGCCTGGAGTGTACTCGGGATCCCAGAGACCCAGTACTTC
v_gene: TRBV5-1; abundance: .; j_gene: TRBJ2-7; d_gene: TRBD2; CDR3aa: CASSLEGVTSGSEQYF; CDR3nt: TGCGCCAGCAGCTTGGAAGGGGTGACTAGCGGGAGCGAGCAGTACTTC
v_gene: TRBV5-1; abundance: .; j_gene: TRBJ1-2; d_gene: .; CDR3aa: CASSLGAVGSGYTF; CDR3nt: TGCGCCAGCAGCTTGGGTGCAGTGGGGAGTGGCTACACCTTC
v_gene: TRBV3-1/TRBV3-2; abundance: few; j_gene: TRBJ1-6; d_gene: .; CDR3aa: CASSQEQQVENSPLHF; CDR3nt: TGTGCCAGCAGCCAAGAACAGCAGGTCGAGAATTCACCCCTCCACTTT
v_gene: TRBV5-6; abundance: .; j_gene: TRBJ1-6; d_gene: .; CDR3aa: CASSWEGSSYNSPLHF; CDR3nt: TGTGCCAGCAGCTGGGAGGGTAGCTCCTATAATTCACCCCTCCACTTT
v_gene: TRBV10-3; abundance: few; j_gene: TRBJ2-7; d_gene: .; CDR3aa: CAISEGRAWLEQYF; CDR3nt: TGTGCCATCAGTGAGGGCAGGGCCTGGCTCGAGCAGTACTTC
v_gene: TRBV7-6; abundance: once; j_gene: TRBJ2-5; d_gene: .; CDR3aa: CASSLISGVFEETQYF; CDR3nt: TGTGCCAGCAGCTTAATATCCGGGGTGTTTGAAGAGACCCAGTACTTC
v_gene: TRBV11-2; abundance: .; j_gene: TRBJ2-7; d_gene: TRBD1; CDR3aa: CASSLGQGRWDEQYF; CDR3nt: TGTGCCAGCAGCTTAGGACAGGGAAGGTGGGACGAGCAGTACTTC
v_gene: TRBV11-2; abundance: .; j_gene: TRBJ2-1; d_gene: TRBD1; CDR3aa: CASRRTGGGNEQFF; CDR3nt: TGTGCCAGCAGAAGGACAGGGGGCGGGAATGAGCAGTTCTTC
v_gene: TRBV2; abundance: .; j_gene: TRBJ2-4; d_gene: TRBD2; CDR3aa: CASSFPPEAGARDIQYF; CDR3nt: TGTGCCAGCAGTTTCCCCCCGGAAGCGGGAGCGAGGGACATTCAGTACTTC
v_gene: TRBV6-2/TRBV6-3; abundance: once; j_gene: TRBJ1-5; d_gene: TRBD1; CDR3aa: CASSYMEGGRQPQHF; CDR3nt: TGTGCCAGCAGTTACATGGAAGGGGGCCGACAGCCCCAGCATTTT
v_gene: TRBV28; abundance: .; j_gene: TRBJ1-2; d_gene: TRBD1; CDR3aa: CASRPTGTGQRRDRGYTF; CDR3nt: TGTGCCAGCAGACCGACGGGGACAGGGCAGCGTCGGGATCGCGGCTACACCTTC
v_gene: TRBV5-1; abundance: .; j_gene: TRBJ1-5; d_gene: .; CDR3aa: CASSLAGASNQPQHF; CDR3nt: TGCGCCAGCAGCTTGGCAGGGGCGAGCAATCAGCCCCAGCATTTT
v_gene: TRBV4-1; abundance: .; j_gene: TRBJ2-1; d_gene: TRBD1; CDR3aa: CASSQPGQGYNEQFF; CDR3nt: TGCGCCAGCAGCCAACCGGGACAGGGCTACAATGAGCAGTTCTTC
v_gene: TRBV9; abundance: .; j_gene: TRBJ2-1; d_gene: TRBD2; CDR3aa: CASSVGGAGGPPEQFF; CDR3nt: TGTGCCAGCAGCGTAGGTGGGGCGGGGGGGCCCCCTGAGCAGTTCTTC
v_gene: TRBV5-1; abundance: .; j_gene: TRBJ1-1; d_gene: TRBD1; CDR3aa: CASSPGQGLNTEAFF; CDR3nt: TGCGCCAGCAGCCCGGGACAGGGATTGAACACTGAAGCTTTCTTT
v_gene: TRBV10-3; abundance: .; j_gene: TRBJ2-1; d_gene: TRBD2; CDR3aa: CAISELREGRSEQFF; CDR3nt: TGTGCCATCAGTGAGCTGCGGGAGGGCCGAAGTGAGCAGTTCTTC
v_gene: TRBV5-1; abundance: once; j_gene: TRBJ2-5; d_gene: TRBD1; CDR3aa: CASSPGGQGMQETQYF; CDR3nt: TGCGCCAGCAGCCCCGGTGGACAGGGGATGCAAGAGACCCAGTACTTC
v_gene: TRBV19; abundance: .; j_gene: TRBJ1-1; d_gene: .; CDR3aa: CASSDIQGSDTEAFF; CDR3nt: TGTGCCAGTAGTGACATCCAGGGATCCGACACTGAAGCTTTCTTT
v_gene: TRBV19; abundance: .; j_gene: TRBJ1-2; d_gene: .; CDR3aa: CASRVSNNGGYTF; CDR3nt: TGTGCCAGTAGGGTTAGTAATAACGGTGGCTACACCTTC
v_gene: TRBV25-1; abundance: .; j_gene: TRBJ2-7; d_gene: TRBD1; CDR3aa: CASSPHRDRAAGQYF; CDR3nt: TGTGCCAGCAGTCCCCATCGGGACAGGGCTGCCGGGCAGTACTTC
v_gene: TRBV5-1; abundance: .; j_gene: TRBJ2-7; d_gene: .; CDR3aa: CASSFTAIPSTYEQYF; CDR3nt: TGCGCCAGCAGCTTCACAGCAATCCCTTCCACCTACGAGCAGTACTTC
v_gene: TRBV19; abundance: .; j_gene: TRBJ2-1; d_gene: .; CDR3aa: CASSSPGVAGNSYNEQFF; CDR3nt: TGTGCCAGTAGTAGCCCCGGTGTGGCGGGAAACTCCTACAATGAGCAGTTCTTC
v_gene: TRBV3-1/TRBV3-2; abundance: once; j_gene: TRBJ2-5; d_gene: TRBD2; CDR3aa: CASASSGTSGVGQYF; CDR3nt: TGTGCCAGCGCTTCTTCCGGGACTAGCGGGGTGGGCCAGTACTTC
v_gene: TRBV5-6; abundance: .; j_gene: TRBJ1-5; d_gene: TRBD1; CDR3aa: CASSETGLEQPQHF; CDR3nt: TGTGCCAGCAGCGAGACAGGGCTAGAGCAGCCCCAGCATTTT
v_gene: TRBV28; abundance: .; j_gene: TRBJ2-6; d_gene: TRBD1; CDR3aa: CASSLLTGTRRGANVLTF; CDR3nt: TGTGCCAGCAGTCTACTGACAGGGACAAGACGTGGGGCCAACGTCCTGACTTTC
v_gene: TRBV10-1; abundance: once; j_gene: TRBJ2-7; d_gene: TRBD2; CDR3aa: CASSDASGTYEQYF; CDR3nt: TGCGCCAGCAGTGACGCTAGCGGGACCTACGAGCAGTACTTC
v_gene: TRBV6-5; abundance: once; j_gene: TRBJ2-1; d_gene: .; CDR3aa: CASIMSWGENQFF; CDR3nt: TGTGCCAGCATCATGAGTTGGGGGGAGAATCAGTTCTTC
v_gene: TRBV29-1; abundance: .; j_gene: TRBJ2-7; d_gene: .; CDR3aa: CSQGPRSYEQYF; CDR3nt: TGCAGCCAGGGGCCACGGAGTTACGAGCAGTACTTC
v_gene: TRBV6-5; abundance: many; j_gene: TRBJ1-5; d_gene: .; CDR3aa: CASHQGSGQPQHF; CDR3nt: TGTGCCAGCCACCAGGGGAGCGGTCAGCCCCAGCATTTT
v_gene: TRBV28; abundance: .; j_gene: TRBJ1-1; d_gene: .; CDR3aa: CASIRGIGTEAFF; CDR3nt: TGTGCCAGCATCCGGGGAATTGGGACTGAAGCTTTCTTT
v_gene: TRBV5-6; abundance: once; j_gene: TRBJ1-5; d_gene: .; CDR3aa: CASSPWGPGNSRQPQHF; CDR3nt: TGTGCCAGCAGCCCTTGGGGGCCGGGGAATTCTCGTCAACCCCAGCATTTT
v_gene: TRBV2; abundance: .; j_gene: TRBJ2-1; d_gene: .; CDR3aa: CASSDPLETYNEQFF; CDR3nt: TGTGCCAGCAGTGACCCTCTAGAGACCTACAATGAGCAGTTCTTC
v_gene: TRBV27; abundance: .; j_gene: TRBJ2-5; d_gene: .; CDR3aa: CASSPQGPTQETQYF; CDR3nt: TGTGCCAGCAGCCCTCAGGGGCCAACACAAGAGACCCAGTACTTC
v_gene: TRBV24-1; abundance: .; j_gene: TRBJ2-2; d_gene: .; CDR3aa: CATRRGQNTGELFF; CDR3nt: TGTGCCACCCGGAGGGGGCAAAACACCGGGGAGCTGTTTTTT
v_gene: TRBV15; abundance: .; j_gene: TRBJ2-3; d_gene: TRBD2; CDR3aa: CATSRVRGEGTDTQYF; CDR3nt: TGTGCCACCAGCAGAGTTCGGGGGGAGGGCACAGATACGCAGTATTTT